This paragraph reports one TCR beta chain. Its antigen is as yet unknown. This sample was included in a study of cytomegalovirus exposure and HLA in healthy donors. For the study at large: Inside one of the first data releases sat roughly 80 million unique TCRs taken from HLA-typed donors. Study-wide points: Immune exposure data for these donors was limited to CMV serostatus. TCR beta sequences reportedly predicted the HLA-A and HLA-B alleles of most subjects accurately.

The ends were cut back, 1 base at V and 0 bases at J, with 8 bases in the middle. Germline values: CDR1 SGHTA, CDR2 FQGNSA. The CDR3 extends over 15 amino acids. The PCR was carried out with 60 Vbeta primers and 13 Jbeta primers. The protocol was immunoSEQ multiplex PCR, while the TCRdb copy is restricted to in-frame clones and leaves out a portion. Here the sample spans 130,000 or so clones, roughly four fifths being singletons. The TCR comes from a male donor in good health and CMV-seronegative. This chain uses TRBV7-2 with TRBJ2-3, with D unclear. The sequencing sample was made of PBMCs. The CDR3 spells CASSLGLPSTDTQYF. The CDR3 DNA follows: TGTGCCAGCAGCTTAGGGCTCCCTAGCACAGATACGCAGTATTTT.